Listed below are T cell receptor beta chains from one sample, sequenced in a study of shared clonotypes between healthy human individuals. The repertoire was sequenced with immunoSEQ multiplex PCR; TCRdb's copy has only in-frame clones and lacks some. The sample consists of about 2.2 million clones, approximately 94% of them appearing once. Sequenced: naive CD8+ T cells from PBMCs. The receptors shown here come from a man between 18 and 29 years old in good health. Some clones in this sample may be carry-over from other donors' samples. Each CDR3 is given with its conserved first and last residue. Fields, in order: V gene, CDR3 length, CDR3 protein.

>TRBV2|15
CASRVARTGTEEAFF
>TRBV7-9|16
CASSAKTGSSYNEQFF
>TRBV2|12
CASSPRGPEAFF
>TRBV5-4|13
CAGRLAGSHEQYF
>TRBV7-9|16
CASRGPGTSGTDTQYF
>TRBV27|14
CASSSGQLNTEAFF
>TRBV9|16
CASSAYGSGSSGELFF
>TRBV30|16
CAWTTKRGQGTGELFF
>TRBV28|14
CASMRTVYNSPLHF
>TRBV27|13
CASSPGQFYGYTF
>TRBV28|13
CASSLSDNQPQHF
>TRBV11-2|12
CASSPRGDEQYF
>TRBV28|14
CASSLFPGQEPQHF
>TRBV4-2|17
CASSHSSTTGRGQPQHF
>TRBV19|15
CASSIIGGSKGEQYF
>TRBV28|15
CASSSPSGSDYEQYF
>TRBV28|13
CASSLMVVTEAFF
>TRBV29-1|13
CSVEAGATYEQYF
>TRBV19|14
CASIGGPGPYEQYF
>TRBV11-2|14
CASSFMGGNEKLFF
>TRBV18|15
CASSPGATGNTEAFF
>TRBV27|12
CASSWTPNEQFF
>TRBV2|14
CASPGTRDTGELFF
>TRBV4-2|15
CASSQEGGYRYEQYF
>TRBV18|17
CASSPPAGAGWSYGYTF
>TRBV6-5|14
CASSILFGTDTQYF
>TRBV2|16
CASSGTSGYGEDTQYF
>TRBV29-1|13
CSVVEVTRYEQYF
>TRBV27|15
CASRPTGQTNEKLFF
>TRBV28|15
CASSLGLPLREKLFF
>TRBV27|18
CASSLIGVGGQTKETQYF
>TRBV23-1|16
CASSQTEGDEIYGYTF
>TRBV28|15
CASRLSGSSYNEQFF
>TRBV5-6|14
CASSLAGGVYEQYF
>TRBV5-1|16
CASSSRTGRFKNIQYF
>TRBV27|14
CASSPGQTYYEQYF
>TRBV29-1|11
CSVWLGGELFF
>TRBV5-1|14
CASSSRGIQETQYF
>TRBV7-2|16
CASSSGLAGSYNEQFF
>TRBV29-1|17
CSVEDRGGQGLSYEQYF
>TRBV7-2|16
CASSLYRDRGKDEQYF
>TRBV11-1|17
CASRSTGEGYMNTEAFF
>TRBV6-5|14
CASRGAGAKNIQYF
>TRBV27|14
CASSLGAAGNEQYF
>TRBV6-5|15
CASSWGTGSVYGYTF
>TRBV27|16
CASSLILGQGPDTQYF
>TRBV6-5|14
CASRKDNRGLEQYF
>TRBV2|13
CASKLGAADEQYF
>TRBV13|14
CASSPRGDLETQYF